The 20 T cell receptor beta chains below come from one sample, sequenced in a study of blood T cell repertoires in COVID-19. Repertoires were generated with immunoSEQ multiplex PCR, while TCRdb's copy carries only in-frame clones and drops some. Of some 100,000 clones listed, 88% are singletons. The sample taken for sequencing was peripheral blood. The receptors were gathered from a woman older than 75 with active COVID-19.

V and J are TRBV4-2 and TRBJ2-3; D ambiguous. V was trimmed by 0 bases and J by 3 bases, leaving 7 bases between them. The germline CDR1 and CDR2 sequences are LGHNA and YNFKEQ. The CDR3 contains 14 residues. This CDR3 reads CASSQDTRTDTQYF. The CDR3 DNA reads TGTGCCAGCAGCCAAGATACCAGAACAGATACGCAGTATTTT.

The chain recombines TRBV9 with TRBJ2-2; D perhaps matches TRBD1 (6 bases). The CDR3 sequence is 15 residues long. V gave up 0 bases and J gave up 3 bases, with 9 bases separating them. The germline gives CDR1 SGDLS, CDR2 YYNGEE. The CDR3 DNA sequence: TGTGCCAGCAGCGTAGGTCCAGGGGACACCGGGGAGCTGTTTTTT. Encoded protein: CASSVGPGDTGELFF.

The chain joins TRBV18 to TRBJ2-2; 10 nucleotides align to TRBD2. The ends lost 6 bases at V and 5 bases at J; junction bases unmatched: 12. CDR1 and CDR2 (germline): KGHSH, LQKENI. The CDR3 has 17 residues. CDR3 loop: CASSQGLARRSTGELFF. CDR3 nucleotides: TGTGCCAGCTCTCAGGGACTAGCGCGGAGGTCTACCGGGGAGCTGTTTTTT.

This clone was seen only once. The V call is TRBV4-1, the J call TRBJ2-1; D remains unclear. The CDR3 is 15 amino acids. Germline CDR1 is MGHRA and CDR2 is YSYEKL. V was clipped by 6 bases and J by 4 bases, with 16 bases between them. In nucleotides, the CDR3 is TGCGCCAGCAGACCTCAACAGATATATTACAATGAGCAGTTCTTC. It specifies CASRPQQIYYNEQFF.

This chain uses TRBV4-3 with TRBJ1-2; the match to TRBD1 covers 7 bases. The germline V gene encodes CDR1 LGHNA and CDR2 YSLEER. V was pared by 0 bases and J by 3 bases, with 1 base of the junction left unmatched. This CDR3 is built from 14 residues. The DNA of the CDR3 is TGCGCCAGCAGCCAAGATCAGGGGGACTATGGCTACACCTTC. It yields the protein CASSQDQGDYGYTF.

This sequence joins TRBV28 and TRBJ2-3; TRBD1 is a possible D gene (6 bases). The germline V gene encodes CDR1 MDHEN and CDR2 SYDVKM. Trimming removed 5 bases at V and 2 bases at J, with 14 bases between. The CDR3 consists of 15 residues. The CDR3 region has the DNA TGTGCCAGCAGTCGACCCGGGACAACCACAGATACGCAGTATTTT. It yields the protein CASSRPGTTTDTQYF.

The CDR3 nucleotides are TGTGCCAGCAGTTTATGGCCAGCGGGACAAGAGACCCAGTACTTC. This translates into CASSLWPAGQETQYF. The rearrangement joins TRBV28 to TRBJ2-5; 7 bases are a match to TRBD2. Germline CDR1 is MDHEN and CDR2 is SYDVKM. V dropped 0 bases and J dropped 2; count of bases not matched to a gene: 3. The CDR3 is made up of 15 amino acids.

J is TRBJ2-5 and V is TRBV28, with TRBD2 matching 7 bases. V shed 6 bases, J shed 2 bases, and the junction held 6 bases outside the gene matches. In germline, CDR1 is MDHEN, CDR2 SYDVKM. The CDR3 has 14 amino acids. The chain's CDR3 is CASSPLAEQETQYF. CDR3 nucleotides: TGTGCCAGCAGCCCCCTAGCGGAACAAGAGACCCAGTACTTC.

This chain uses TRBV27 with TRBJ1-6, with unresolved D. This CDR3 spans 12 amino acids. Germline loops: CDR1 MNHEY, CDR2 SMNVEV (reference sequence). Trimming took off 6 bases at V and 8 bases at J, with 8 bases between the two ends. CDR3 DNA: TGTGCCAGCAGCCCCCCTGATTCACCCCTCCACTTT. Encoded protein: CASSPPDSPLHF.

The rearrangement uses TRBV29-1 and TRBJ1-5, with a possible D match to TRBD1 (6 bases). Trimming left V 5 bases short and J 2 bases short, with 13 bases between. The CDR3 length is 14 residues. Per the germline V gene, CDR1 is SQVTM and CDR2 is ANQGSEA. In nucleotides, the CDR3 is TGCAGCGTTAAGTGGGGGGGCGGCAATCAGCCCCAGCATTTT. This sequence encodes CSVKWGGGNQPQHF.

Only one count was recorded for this clone. V gene TRBV3-1 (or the pseudogene TRBV3-2) combines with J gene TRBJ1-5; 7 bases line up with TRBD1. This CDR3 contains 16 residues. Germline-derived CDR1 and CDR2 are LGHDT and YNNKEL (reference sequence). Trimming cost V 2 bases and J 5 bases; bases outside gene matches: 9. The CDR3 reads CASSQPGQEHDQPQHF. The CDR3 DNA reads TGTGCCAGCAGCCAACCCGGACAGGAGCACGATCAGCCCCAGCATTTT.

This chain connects TRBV6-6 to TRBJ2-7; weak D call: TRBD1 (6 bases). Germline lookup yields CDR1 MNHNY and CDR2 SVGAGI (reference sequence). V gave up 7 bases and J gave up 1 base, with 11 bases separating them. CDR3 length: 13 residues. CDR3 region: CASNNRVSYEQYF. As DNA, the CDR3 is TGTGCCAGCAACAACAGGGTGTCCTACGAGCAGTACTTC.

The chain links TRBV28 to TRBJ2-6; TRBD1 aligns across 9 bases. CDR3 length: 18 amino acids. Germline values: CDR1 MDHEN, CDR2 SYDVKM. Trimming removed 5 bases from V and 4 bases from J; junction bases left unmatched: 12. As DNA, the CDR3 is TGTGCCAGCAGTCACCAACAGGGGGCGCGCTCCGGGGCCAACGTCCTGACTTTC. This sequence encodes CASSHQQGARSGANVLTF.

The chain carries TRBV6-1 and TRBJ1-3; D is uncertain. Trimming took off 1 base at V and 0 bases at J, with 7 bases between the two ends. This CDR3 comprises 15 residues. Germline V gene data show CDR1 as MNHNS and CDR2 as SASEGT. CDR3 sequence: CASSEGGFSGNTIYF. In DNA form, the CDR3 reads TGTGCCAGCAGTGAAGGAGGGTTCTCTGGAAACACCATATATTTT.

This chain joins TRBV14 and TRBJ1-4, with 7 bases matching TRBD1. V gave up 4 bases and J gave up 5 bases; unmatched junction bases: 7. Germline V CDR1 and CDR2: SGHDN, FVKESK. The CDR3 is 15 residues long. The CDR3 loop reads CASSPPGQPNEKLFF. The CDR3 bases are TGTGCCAGCAGCCCGCCGGGACAGCCGAATGAAAAACTGTTTTTT.

The chain uses TRBV19 and TRBJ2-3; 8 bases line up with TRBD2. Unmatched junction bases numbered 8, after V lost 6 bases and J lost 0 bases. The length of the CDR3 is 16 residues. Germline loops: CDR1 LNHDA, CDR2 SQIVND (reference sequence). Here the CDR3 DNA reads TGTGCCAGTAGCTCTTGGGGCGGGAGGAGCACAGATACGCAGTATTTT. Its translation: CASSSWGGRSTDTQYF.

The genes are TRBV25-1 and TRBJ2-2; TRBD2 matches 10 bases. This CDR3 has 17 amino acids. CDR1 and CDR2 from the germline V gene are MGHDK and SYGVNS. V lost 5 bases and J lost 5; bases outside the gene matches: 11. The CDR3: CASSYDLAGAETGELFF. The CDR3, as DNA: TGTGCCAGCAGTTATGACCTAGCGGGAGCGGAAACCGGGGAGCTGTTTTTT.

In this sample, this clone turned up once. The chain couples TRBV2 to TRBJ2-1, with D tentatively TRBD2 (5 bases). The V gene's germline CDR1 is SNHLY and CDR2 FYNNEI. V was pared by 4 bases and J by 5 bases, with 9 bases between. CDR3 length: 13 amino acids. The DNA for the CDR3 is TGTGCCAGCAGTGTTGGGCGGGACAATGAGCAGTTCTTC. Residues: CASSVGRDNEQFF.

The genes are TRBV9 and TRBJ2-1; 9 positions agree with TRBD2. With 0 bases clipped from V and 4 bases from J, the junction kept 5 bases outside the gene matches. This CDR3 is 16 amino acids long. CDR1 is SGDLS and CDR2 is YYNGEE in the germline V gene. CDR3 amino acids: CASSVGTSGPYNEQFF. CDR3 DNA sequence: TGTGCCAGCAGCGTAGGAACTAGCGGGCCATACAATGAGCAGTTCTTC.

The gene calls are TRBV6-6 and TRBJ2-7, with D tentatively TRBD1 (6 bases). CDR1 and CDR2 from the germline V gene are MNHNY and SVGAGI (reference sequence). V shed 2 bases and J shed 1 base, with 9 bases lying between them. The CDR3 contains 14 residues. For the CDR3, the DNA is TGTGCCAGCAGTTACGCCGGACAGTCCTACGAGCAGTACTTC. It encodes CASSYAGQSYEQYF.